The clone carrying this T cell receptor (beta chain) came up many times. Antigen specificity is unknown. PCR was performed a second time for about 6 to 12 cycles using a sample-barcoded 5' primer and a J-beta primer mix. Each CDR3 protein is one row after TCRdb ran MiXCR on the 5' RACE reads. The table includes some 710,000 distinct CDR3 sequences, 46% detected once. The germline CDR1 and CDR2 sequences are LGHDT and YNNKEL (reference sequence). This CDR3 region has 15 residues. V was shortened by 2 bases and J by 10 bases, with 15 bases between the two germline ends. This sample is drawn from a study of blood T cells in healthy people across ages. Study findings and constraints: More naive CD4+ cells and higher diversity were found in long-lived than in aged donors. TCR beta diversity tracked closely with naive T cell percentage. Per million T cells, TCR beta diversity dropped roughly linearly as age increased.

The chain is built from TRBV3-1 and TRBJ1-6, with unresolved D. The source material was blood. The clonotype comes from an older man in good health. The DNA of the CDR3 is TGTGCCAGCAGCCAAAGACGAGGCCAAGGATCACCCCTCCACTTT. The encoded protein is CASSQRRGQGSPLHF.